These 17 T cell receptor beta chains were all obtained from the same sample, sequenced in a study of T cell repertoires in cytomegalovirus infection. TCRdb recomputed calls from the reads with MiXCR, one row per CDR3 protein. The data show some 700,000 distinct CDR3 sequences, with approximately 40% seen just once and roughly 2.9% held by the top ten. The sequenced sample was PBMCs. The receptors were sampled from a human donor in good health (CMV status not recorded). Some clones in this sample may be carry-over from other donors' samples.

The sample holds a few counts of this clonotype. V usage is TRBV5-1 and J usage is TRBJ1-5; D is ambiguous. There are 14 residues in the CDR3. The V gene's germline CDR1 is SGHRS and CDR2 YFSETQ. Trimming stripped 0 bases from V and 4 bases from J, with 8 bases between. The CDR3 reads CASSLEMGNQPQHF. CDR3 coding DNA: TGCGCCAGCAGCTTGGAGATGGGAAATCAGCCCCAGCATTTT.

In regard to this clonotype: A junction end diverges from the germline sequence, so it may reflect a read error. The genes are TRBV28 and TRBJ1-2, with a possible D match to TRBD1 (6 bases). Germline V gene lookup returns CDR1 MDHEN and CDR2 SYDVKM. The CDR3 has 15 amino acids. The CDR3 spells CSSSLAGAYIYGYTF. The CDR3 DNA follows: TGTTCCAGCAGTTTGGCGGGGGCCTACATCTATGGCTACACCTTC.

This clonotype was seen more than once but under ten times. The V call is TRBV27, the J call TRBJ1-5, with 7 bases identical to TRBD1. The germline CDR1 and CDR2 sequences are MNHEY and SMNVEV (reference sequence). J lost 6 bases, V lost 7 bases, and 9 bases had no gene match. The CDR3 length is 14 residues. CDR3 residues: CASNPTGSVQPQHF. The DNA for the CDR3 is TGTGCCAGCAACCCGACAGGGAGTGTTCAGCCCCAGCATTTT.

This clonotype has a count of ten or more. The germline gene is not matched at one end of the junction; a read error may be the cause. This sequence joins TRBV12-3 or TRBV12-4 and TRBJ2-3; D remains unclear. The CDR3 length is 11 residues. This CDR3 reads CASSLGDTQYF. The CDR3 nucleotides are TGTGCCAGCAGCTTAGGGGATACGCAGTATTTT.

This clonotype was observed a handful of times. A read error may account for a junction end that differs from germline. The V call is TRBV7-8, the J call TRBJ2-1; 14 nucleotides line up with TRBD2. This CDR3 comprises 17 residues. Germline V gene sequence: CDR1 SGHVS, CDR2 FQNEAQ. The CDR3 spells CASSLGKAGLAGGRSLF. CDR3 nucleotides: TGTGCCAGCAGCTTGGGGAAAGCAGGACTAGCGGGAGGTCGTAGCCTCTTC.

This chain uses TRBV12-3 or TRBV12-4 with TRBJ2-5; 10 bases fit TRBD2. The CDR3 consists of 16 residues. The V and J ends lost 3 bases and 8 bases, in that order; junction bases with no gene match: 12. This CDR3 is CASSFPSGSDKDTQYF. In DNA form, the CDR3 reads TGTGCCAGCAGTTTCCCTAGCGGGAGTGACAAGGATACCCAGTACTTC.

This chain links TRBV28 with TRBJ1-1, with D unresolved. V lost 10 bases and J 1 base, leaving 7 bases between the germline ends. The V gene's germline CDR1 is MDHEN and CDR2 SYDVKM. This CDR3 has 11 amino acids. The CDR3 bases are TGTGCCACCAGAGGGAACACTGAAGCTTTCTTT. Its translation: CATRGNTEAFF.

Remarks on this clonotype: The germline gene is not matched at one end of the junction; a read error may be the cause. The chain couples TRBV6-1 to TRBJ1-2; D may be TRBD1 (5 bases). Per germline, CDR1 MNHNS and CDR2 SASEGT. This CDR3 comprises 14 residues. As DNA, the CDR3 is TGTGACAGCACCCCGCGGGGGAAAGGGTATGGCTACACCTTC. Its translation is CDSTPRGKGYGYTF.

This sequence joins TRBV19 and TRBJ1-2; the D is unclear. This CDR3 has 14 residues. The V and J ends lost 8 bases and 3 bases respectively, with 16 bases between them. Germline assignment: CDR1 LNHDA and CDR2 SQIVND (reference sequence). The CDR3 loop reads CASAKAAWDYGYTF. In DNA form, the CDR3 reads TGTGCCAGTGCGAAGGCCGCATGGGACTATGGCTACACCTTC.

CDR3 coding DNA: TGTGCCAGCCTCGAACGAAGGGGCCCATCTCCTCAAGAGACCCAGTACTTC. Translating gives CASLERRGPSPQETQYF. This chain uses TRBV3-1 with TRBJ2-5, with D perhaps matching TRBD1 (5 bases). CDR1 and CDR2 from the germline V gene are LGHDT and YNNKEL (reference sequence). Trimming took off 8 bases at V and 2 bases at J, with 24 bases between the two ends. The CDR3 contains 17 residues.

This clonotype was seen ten or more times. This rearrangement joins TRBV7-8 to TRBJ2-7; D may be TRBD2 (5 bases). This CDR3 is built from 15 residues. CDR1 is SGHVS, CDR2 FQNEAQ, per germline. V lost 1 base and J lost 3, with 13 bases in between. CDR3 in amino acids: CASSLVVGRDYEQYF. The CDR3 coding sequence is TGTGCCAGCAGCTTAGTTGTAGGCCGGGACTACGAGCAGTACTTC.

The chain has TRBV11-3 and TRBJ2-7; no firm D call. Looked up from germline, CDR1 is SGHNT and CDR2 is YENEEA. V lost 2 bases and J lost 6, with 11 bases in between. There are 13 residues in the CDR3. This chain's CDR3 is CASSLLGHTEQYF. CDR3 coding DNA: TGTGCCAGCAGCTTACTCGGGCATACCGAGCAGTACTTC. The full variable domain, completed using reference TRBV11-3 and TRBJ2-7, is EAGVVQSPRYKIIEKKQPVAFWCNPISGHNTLYWYLQNLGQGPELLIRYENEEAVDDSQLPKDRFSAERLKGVDSTLKIQPAELGDSAVYLCASSLLGHTEQYFGPGTRLTVT.

The rearrangement links TRBV4-1 to TRBJ2-7; no clear D. V lost 1 base and J 2 bases, leaving 9 bases between the germline ends. CDR1 is MGHRA and CDR2 is YSYEKL in the germline V gene. CDR3 size: 14 residues. Here the CDR3 reads CASSQVGQTYEQYF. CDR3 nucleotide sequence: TGCGCCAGCAGCCAAGTCGGCCAGACCTACGAGCAGTACTTC.

Notes on this clonotype: This may be a read error, as it is one base from a much larger clone. The conserved phenylalanine or tryptophan normally closing the CDR3 is absent here, so this likely arose from a read error. The genes are TRBV7-2 and TRBJ2-7; 14 bases map to TRBD2. Germline V CDR1 and CDR2: SGHTA, FQGNSA. V shed 5 bases and J 3 bases; nucleotides not matched to a gene: 12. The CDR3 covers 18 residues. For the CDR3, the DNA is TGTGCCAGCAGCACGGGACTAGCGGGGGCCACAGACCTCTACGAGCAGTACATC. Protein: CASSTGLAGATDLYEQYI.

The chain joins TRBV20-1 to TRBJ2-1; 8 nucleotides line up with TRBD2. V was pared by 3 bases and J by 4 bases, with 5 bases of the junction left unmatched. The germline gives CDR1 DFQATT, CDR2 SNEGSKA (reference sequence). The CDR3 consists of 14 residues. The CDR3 here is CSARSGGLYNEQFF. The CDR3 nucleotides read TGCAGTGCTAGGAGCGGGGGCCTATACAATGAGCAGTTCTTC.

Comments on this clonotype: The missing conserved phenylalanine or tryptophan at the end of this CDR3 makes a read error likely. The V gene is TRBV7-2, the J gene TRBJ2-7; D unclear. CDR3 length: 14 amino acids. CDR1 is SGHTA, CDR2 FQGNSA, per germline. V was shortened by 4 bases and J by 0 bases, with 10 bases between the two germline ends. CDR3 sequence: CASSSLLSSYEQYL. CDR3 coding DNA: TGTGCCAGCAGCTCACTTCTCAGCTCCTACGAGCAGTACTTA.

This clonotype has just a few counts. The chain combines TRBV6-6 with TRBJ2-3; D is perhaps TRBD2 (6 bases). From germline, CDR1 is MNHNY and CDR2 SVGAGI (reference sequence). V was cut by 2 bases and J by 0 bases, with 12 bases left in between. The CDR3 has 16 residues. This chain's CDR3 is CASSYPKGTSTDTQYF. CDR3 in DNA: TGTGCCAGCAGTTACCCGAAAGGGACTAGCACAGATACGCAGTATTTT.